The entry below gives a single TCR beta chain sequence along with its context. The assay was immunoSEQ multiplex PCR, and TCRdb's table has in-frame clones only and misses some. The sample holds some 98,000 clones, around nine tenths seen once. The CDR3 length is 16 residues. From germline, CDR1 is SGHKS and CDR2 YYEKEE (reference sequence). The V end was cut by 3 bases, the J end by 5 bases, with 20 bases between. This sample was taken from a study of OX40 agonist ivuxolimab in advanced cancers. Study information: Enrollees could have had prior anti-PD-1, anti-PD-L1 or anti-CTLA-4 therapy, which around 40% had received.

This specimen consisted of CD4+ or CD8+ T cells sorted from blood, obtained in a trial of the OX40 agonist ivuxolimab. The TCR originated in an adult with an advanced solid tumor such as melanoma, head and neck, liver or kidney cancer. The chain combines TRBV5-5 with TRBJ1-2, with D perhaps matching TRBD1 (5 bases). This CDR3 is CASSSTGRLVRYGYTF. The CDR3 bases are TGTGCCAGCAGCTCAACGGGACGGCTCGTTCGGTATGGCTACACCTTC.